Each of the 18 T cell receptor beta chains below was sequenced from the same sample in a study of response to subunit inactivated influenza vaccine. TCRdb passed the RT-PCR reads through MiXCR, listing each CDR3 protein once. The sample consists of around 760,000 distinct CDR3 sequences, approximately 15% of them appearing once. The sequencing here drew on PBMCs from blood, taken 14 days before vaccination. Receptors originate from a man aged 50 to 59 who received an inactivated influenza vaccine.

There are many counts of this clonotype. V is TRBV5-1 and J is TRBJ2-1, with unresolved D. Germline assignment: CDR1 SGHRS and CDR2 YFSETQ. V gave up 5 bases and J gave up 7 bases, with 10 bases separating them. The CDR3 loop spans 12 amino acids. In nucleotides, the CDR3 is TGCGCCAGCAGAAAAGACGGGAATGAGCAGTTCTTC. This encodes CASRKDGNEQFF.

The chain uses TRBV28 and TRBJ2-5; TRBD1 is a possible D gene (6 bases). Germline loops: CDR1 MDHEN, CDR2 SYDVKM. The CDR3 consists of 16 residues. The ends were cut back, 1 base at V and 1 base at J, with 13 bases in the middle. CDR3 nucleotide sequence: TGTGCCAGCAGTTTATCAATACGGACAGCCCAAGAGACCCAGTACTTC. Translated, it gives CASSLSIRTAQETQYF.

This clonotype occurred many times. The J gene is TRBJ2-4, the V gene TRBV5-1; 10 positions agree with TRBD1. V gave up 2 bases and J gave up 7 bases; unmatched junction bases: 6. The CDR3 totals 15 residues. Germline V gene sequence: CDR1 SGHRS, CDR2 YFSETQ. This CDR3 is CASSLYPDRGNIQYF. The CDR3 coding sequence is TGCGCCAGCAGCTTATACCCGGACAGGGGGAACATTCAGTACTTC.

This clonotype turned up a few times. CDR3 nucleotide sequence: TGCGCCAGCAGCCAAGATCGGGGGCTTGGGGCTAATGAAAAACTGTTTTTT. Amino acids: CASSQDRGLGANEKLFF. The rearrangement uses TRBV4-1 and TRBJ1-4; a weak D match, TRBD1 (6 bases). From germline, CDR1 is MGHRA and CDR2 YSYEKL. V was shortened by 0 bases and J by 3 bases, with 14 bases between the two germline ends. CDR3 length equals 17 residues.

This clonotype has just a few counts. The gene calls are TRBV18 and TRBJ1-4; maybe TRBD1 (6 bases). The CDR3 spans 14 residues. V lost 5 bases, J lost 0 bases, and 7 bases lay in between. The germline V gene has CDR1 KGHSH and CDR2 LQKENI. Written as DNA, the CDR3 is TGTGCCAGCTCAAAGGGGGCAACTAATGAAAAACTGTTTTTT. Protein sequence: CASSKGATNEKLFF.

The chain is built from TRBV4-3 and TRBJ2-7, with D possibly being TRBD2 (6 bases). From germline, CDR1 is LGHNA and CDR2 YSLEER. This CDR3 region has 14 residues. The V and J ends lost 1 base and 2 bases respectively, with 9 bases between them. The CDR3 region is CASSQGRETYEQYF. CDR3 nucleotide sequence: TGCGCCAGCAGCCAAGGTCGGGAGACCTACGAGCAGTACTTC.

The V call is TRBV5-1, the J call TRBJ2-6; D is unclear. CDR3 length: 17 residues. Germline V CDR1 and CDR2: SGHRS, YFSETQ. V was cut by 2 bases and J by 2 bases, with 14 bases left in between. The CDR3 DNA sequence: TGCGCCAGCAGCTTCGCAGTTATCCTCCCTGGGGCCAACGTCCTGACTTTC. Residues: CASSFAVILPGANVLTF.

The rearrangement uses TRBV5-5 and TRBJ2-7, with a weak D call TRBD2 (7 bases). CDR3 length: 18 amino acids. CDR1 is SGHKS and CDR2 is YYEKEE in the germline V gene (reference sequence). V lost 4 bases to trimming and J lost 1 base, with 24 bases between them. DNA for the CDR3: TGTGCCAGCAGCGGGAAGGTCGGGGGGCAGGGCAATTCCTACGAGCAGTACTTC. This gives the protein CASSGKVGGQGNSYEQYF. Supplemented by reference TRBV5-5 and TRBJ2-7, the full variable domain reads DAGVTQSPTHLIKTRGQQVTLRCSPISGHKSVSWYQQVLGQGPQFIFQYYEKEERGRGNFPDRFSARQFPNYSSELNVNALLLGDSALYLCASSGKVGGQGNSYEQYFGPGTRLTVT.

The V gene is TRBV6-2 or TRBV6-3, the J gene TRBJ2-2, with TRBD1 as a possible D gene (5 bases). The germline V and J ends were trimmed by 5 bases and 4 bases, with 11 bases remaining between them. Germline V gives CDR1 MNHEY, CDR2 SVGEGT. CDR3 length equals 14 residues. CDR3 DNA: TGTGCCAGCAGTACTTTTAGGGGCACCGGGGAGCTGTTTTTT. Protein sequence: CASSTFRGTGELFF.

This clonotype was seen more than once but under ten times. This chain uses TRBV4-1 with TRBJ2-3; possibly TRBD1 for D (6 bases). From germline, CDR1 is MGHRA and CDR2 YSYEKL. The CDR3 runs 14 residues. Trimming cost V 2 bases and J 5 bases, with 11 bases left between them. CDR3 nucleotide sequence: TGCGCCAGCAGCCAACAGGGGTCTGGAGATACGCAGTATTTT. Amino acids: CASSQQGSGDTQYF.

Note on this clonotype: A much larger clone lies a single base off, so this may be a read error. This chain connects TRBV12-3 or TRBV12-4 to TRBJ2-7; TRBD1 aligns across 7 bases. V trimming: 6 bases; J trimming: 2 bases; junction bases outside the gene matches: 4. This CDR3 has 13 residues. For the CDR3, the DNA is TGTGCCAGCAGGTACGGGACAGCCTACGAGCAGTACTTC. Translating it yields CASRYGTAYEQYF.

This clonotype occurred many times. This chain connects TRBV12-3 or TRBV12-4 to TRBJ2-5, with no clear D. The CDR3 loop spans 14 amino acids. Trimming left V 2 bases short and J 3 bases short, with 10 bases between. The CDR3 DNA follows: TGTGCCAGCAGTTTATTGGACCGTGAAGAGACCCAGTACTTC. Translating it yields CASSLLDREETQYF.

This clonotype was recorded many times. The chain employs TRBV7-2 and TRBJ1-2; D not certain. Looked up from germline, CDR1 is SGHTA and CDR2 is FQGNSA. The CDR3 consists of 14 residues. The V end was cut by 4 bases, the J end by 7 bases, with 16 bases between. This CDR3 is CASSSKPGLSGYTF. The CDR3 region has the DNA TGTGCCAGCAGCTCGAAGCCGGGTCTTAGTGGCTACACCTTC. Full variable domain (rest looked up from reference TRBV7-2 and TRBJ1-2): GAGVSQSPSNKVTEKGKDVELRCDPISGHTALYWYRQSLGQGLEFLIYFQGNSAPDKSGLPSDRFSAERTGGSVSTLTIQRTQQEDSAVYLCASSSKPGLSGYTFGSGTRLTVV.

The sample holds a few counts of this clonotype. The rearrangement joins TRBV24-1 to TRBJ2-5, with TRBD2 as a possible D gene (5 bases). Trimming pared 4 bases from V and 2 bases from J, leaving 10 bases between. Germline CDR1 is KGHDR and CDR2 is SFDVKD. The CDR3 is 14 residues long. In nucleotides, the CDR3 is TGTGCCACCAGTGAGGCCGGGATTCAAGAGACCCAGTACTTC. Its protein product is CATSEAGIQETQYF.

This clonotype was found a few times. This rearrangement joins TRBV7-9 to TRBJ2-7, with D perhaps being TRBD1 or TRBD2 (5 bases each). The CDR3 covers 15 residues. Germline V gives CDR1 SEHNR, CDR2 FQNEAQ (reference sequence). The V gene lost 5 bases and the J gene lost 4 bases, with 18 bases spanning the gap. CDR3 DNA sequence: TGTGCCAGCAGCCCACCTGGGGGAATTGGTTACGAGCAGTACTTC. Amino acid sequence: CASSPPGGIGYEQYF. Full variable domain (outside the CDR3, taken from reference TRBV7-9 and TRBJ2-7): DTGVSQNPRHKITKRGQNVTFRCDPISEHNRLYWYRQTLGQGPEFLTYFQNEAQLEKSRLLSDRFSAERPKGSFSTLEIQRTEQGDSAMYLCASSPPGGIGYEQYFGPGTRLTVT.

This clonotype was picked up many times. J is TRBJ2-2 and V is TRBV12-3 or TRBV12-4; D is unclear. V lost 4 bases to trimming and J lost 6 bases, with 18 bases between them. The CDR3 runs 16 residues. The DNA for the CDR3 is TGTGCCAGCAGTTCCTTGGCGGCAGTAGGTTCCGGGGAGCTGTTTTTT. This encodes CASSSLAAVGSGELFF.

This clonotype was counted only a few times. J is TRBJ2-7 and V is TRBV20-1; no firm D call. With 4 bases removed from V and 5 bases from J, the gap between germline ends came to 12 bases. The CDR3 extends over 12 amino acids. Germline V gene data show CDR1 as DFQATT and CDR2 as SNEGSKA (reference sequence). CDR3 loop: CSAISSPHEQYF. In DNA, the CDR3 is TGCAGTGCTATTAGCTCCCCCCACGAGCAGTACTTC.

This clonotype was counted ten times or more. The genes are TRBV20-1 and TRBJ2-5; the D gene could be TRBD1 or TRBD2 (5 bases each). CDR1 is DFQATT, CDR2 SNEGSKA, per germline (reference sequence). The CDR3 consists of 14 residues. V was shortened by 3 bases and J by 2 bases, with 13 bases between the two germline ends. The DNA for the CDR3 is TGCAGTGCTAGCGAAGGGACCGCGCAAGAGACCCAGTACTTC. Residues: CSASEGTAQETQYF.